These T cell receptor beta chains were read from a single sample in a study of cytomegalovirus exposure and HLA in healthy donors. Assay: immunoSEQ multiplex PCR; the TCRdb copy retains only in-frame clones and omits some. The sample has some 150,000 clones, about 78% seen once. Material: PBMCs. The receptors were sampled from a man aged 50-60 years in good health and CMV-seropositive. Both conserved end residues are part of each CDR3.

TRBV2,CASTSDGGSRQPQHF
TRBV19,CASSISPSTGTEAFF
TRBV7-2,CASSRRTSGSDETQYF
TRBV7-8,CASSLASGYGDTQYF
TRBV5-1,CASSLGDSYLYEQYF
TRBV7-7,CASSPERGGPKSRETQYF
TRBV6-4,CASSYSLQGPHNTEAFF
TRBV6-5,CASSYGGGVDEQFF
TRBV7-6,CASSLPLAGAGETQYF
TRBV4-1,CASSQGEGLAYEQYF
TRBV5-1,CASSTGTKNTEAFF
TRBV28,CASSFLRDQETQYF
TRBV4-3,CASSPLVASGPQHF
TRBV29-1,CSVSSGGAYEQYF
TRBV5-1,CASSLESSFETQYF
TRBV4-1,CASSHLLWAGGDNEQFF
TRBV7-2,CASSERVSPTGTIYF
TRBV10-3,CAISRGGGGGELFF
TRBV9,CASSVGPGTEAFF
TRBV7-9,CASSLNTGVRAYEQYF
TRBV27,CASSLMDSYNSPLHF
TRBV11-2,CASSSRQGVNTEAFF
TRBV11-2,CASSLDYNGDQYF
TRBV5-1,CASSLTGGENQPQHF
TRBV11-2,CASSLPGVLQGNTIYF
TRBV25-1,CASSDRDRSLNGYTF
TRBV5-6,CASSPPPQLMNTEAFF